The rows below give T cell receptor beta chains drawn from one sample of a study of OX40 agonist ivuxolimab in advanced cancers. Sequencing used immunoSEQ multiplex PCR; TCRdb keeps in-frame clones, though not all of them. The table records under 45,000 clones, just under 80% of them present only once. The specimen was CD4+ or CD8+ T cells sorted from blood, collected in a trial of the OX40 agonist ivuxolimab. All receptors derive from an adult with an advanced solid tumor such as melanoma, head and neck, liver or kidney cancer. CDR3s include the opening cysteine and the closing phenylalanine or tryptophan. The D gene is left open where the match is weak. Clone size appears in some rows only: once, few, many, or a class for an expanded clone.

-	few	TRBV5-1	TRBJ2-1	CASSSSSGTYNEQFF	TGCGCCAGCAGCTCCTCGTCCGGGACCTACAATGAGCAGTTCTTC
TRBD2	-	TRBV30	TRBJ2-5	CAWRRAGAQYF	TGTGCCTGGAGAAGGGCGGGGGCCCAGTACTTC
-	-	TRBV11-3	TRBJ2-1	CASSYRNNEQFF	TGTGCCAGCAGCTACAGGAACAATGAGCAGTTCTTC
TRBD1	once	TRBV2	TRBJ2-7	CASSYRGYYEQYF	TGTGCCAGCAGCTACAGGGGGTACTACGAGCAGTACTTC
-	-	TRBV29-1	TRBJ2-1	CSAGSTSGNEQFF	TGCAGCGCCGGGTCCACATCAGGAAATGAGCAGTTCTTC
-	-	TRBV2	TRBJ2-3	CASSWSQGGADTQYF	TGTGCCAGCAGTTGGAGCCAGGGAGGCGCAGATACGCAGTATTTT
-	-	TRBV7-9	TRBJ1-3	CASSLGPRGTSGNTIYF	TGTGCCAGCAGCTTAGGCCCCAGGGGCACCTCTGGAAACACCATATATTTT
-	-	TRBV28	TRBJ1-6	CASSFERSSPLHF	TGTGCCAGCAGTTTCGAGAGAAGTTCACCCCTCCACTTT
-	once	TRBV1	TRBJ2-3	CTSSQQKSGTDTQYF	TGCACCAGCAGCCAACAGAAGTCAGGCACAGATACGCAGTATTTT
-	few	TRBV10-3	TRBJ1-2	CAISESPGYGYTF	TGTGCCATCAGTGAGTCGCCTGGTTATGGCTACACCTTC
TRBD1	-	TRBV28	TRBJ2-5	CASSSRTGTFVETQYF	TGTGCCAGCAGTTCCAGGACAGGGACCTTTGTGGAGACCCAGTACTTC
-	-	TRBV4-2	TRBJ1-5	CASSQEAGYSNQPQHF	TGTGCCAGCAGCCAGGAGGCAGGGTATAGCAATCAGCCCCAGCATTTT
-	-	TRBV7-9	TRBJ2-2	CASSRTVNTGELFF	TGTGCCAGCAGCCGGACGGTGAACACCGGGGAGCTGTTTTTT
-	-	TRBV30	TRBJ1-1	CASQRITEAFF	TGTGCCTCCCAGAGGATCACTGAAGCTTTCTTT
TRBD2	-	TRBV28	TRBJ2-7	CASSRGGRALSEQYF	TGTGCCAGCAGTCGGGGGGGGAGGGCCCTATCCGAGCAGTACTTC
TRBD1	-	TRBV5-1	TRBJ2-1	CASSLEPGGYNEQFF	TGCGCCAGCAGCTTGGAGCCAGGGGGCTACAATGAGCAGTTCTTC
-	-	TRBV7-2	TRBJ2-7	CASSLDSNSYEQYF	TGTGCCAGCAGCTTAGATAGCAACTCCTACGAGCAGTACTTC
-	-	TRBV5-4	TRBJ2-2	CASSTPGDGTMFF	TGTGCCAGCAGCACCCCCGGGGACGGGACGATGTTTTTT
TRBD2	-	TRBV5-6	TRBJ2-2	CASGREVSNTGELFF	TGTGCCAGCGGCCGGGAGGTGTCGAACACCGGGGAGCTGTTTTTT
TRBD1	-	TRBV30	TRBJ1-1	CACTGQGETEAFF	TGTGCCTGCACCGGACAGGGCGAAACTGAAGCTTTCTTT
TRBD1	few	TRBV30	TRBJ1-4	CAWRRDQGELFF	TGTGCCTGGAGAAGGGACCAGGGGGAACTGTTTTTT
-	-	TRBV6-5	TRBJ1-6	CASSYETDNSPLHF	TGTGCCAGCAGTTACGAGACAGATAATTCACCCCTCCACTTT
TRBD1	-	TRBV5-1	TRBJ1-5	CASSPTGETRQPQHF	TGCGCCAGCAGCCCGACAGGGGAGACGCGGCAGCCCCAGCATTTT
-	once	TRBV27	TRBJ2-7	CASSSPDRRSYEQYF	TGTGCCAGCAGTTCTCCAGACAGGCGGTCCTACGAGCAGTACTTC
-	-	TRBV27	TRBJ1-5	CASSSPTGERFYSNQPQHF	TGTGCCAGCAGTTCCCCGACAGGAGAGCGATTTTATAGCAATCAGCCCCAGCATTTT
-	-	TRBV7-9	TRBJ2-6	CASSLGYSGANVLTF	TGTGCCAGCAGCTTGGGATACTCTGGGGCCAACGTCCTGACTTTC
-	-	TRBV6-1	TRBJ2-7	CASSESRAGLNEQYF	TGTGCCAGCAGTGAAAGTCGGGCAGGTCTTAACGAGCAGTACTTC
TRBD1	-	TRBV6-6	TRBJ2-7	CASSRDSQGAYEQYF	TGTGCCAGCAGTCGGGACAGCCAAGGGGCCTACGAGCAGTACTTC
-	-	TRBV27	TRBJ2-3	CASSLRTLEDTQYF	TGTGCCAGCAGTCTACGGACGCTGGAAGATACGCAGTATTTT
TRBD2	-	TRBV6-7	TRBJ2-2	CASPKRLAGIGELFF	TGTGCCAGCCCCAAGAGACTAGCGGGAATCGGGGAGCTGTTTTTT
-	-	TRBV28	TRBJ2-7	CASTPLGGARYEQYF	TGTGCCAGCACTCCCCTCGGGGGAGCCCGCTACGAGCAGTACTTC
TRBD2	-	TRBV5-6	TRBJ2-1	CASSLFLAGHRDNNEQFF	TGTGCCAGCAGCTTGTTTCTAGCGGGCCACAGGGATAACAATGAGCAGTTCTTC
-	-	TRBV19	TRBJ2-3	CASSIGGGDSDTQYF	TGTGCCAGTAGTATAGGAGGGGGGGACAGTGATACGCAGTATTTT
TRBD2	-	TRBV6-1	TRBJ2-2	CASSVWLAGAGELFF	TGTGCCAGCAGTGTCTGGCTAGCGGGAGCCGGGGAGCTGTTTTTT
TRBD2	-	TRBV5-8	TRBJ2-5	CASSPGLAKQETQYF	TGTGCCAGCAGCCCCGGACTAGCGAAACAAGAGACCCAGTACTTC
-	once	TRBV5-4	TRBJ1-6	CASSLDQGNSPLHF	TGTGCCAGCAGCTTGGATCAGGGTAATTCACCCCTCCACTTT
TRBD2	-	TRBV19	TRBJ2-3	CASSVAGGFLSTDTQYF	TGTGCCAGTAGCGTAGCGGGAGGGTTCCTTAGCACAGATACGCAGTATTTT
-	-	TRBV6-1	TRBJ2-7	CASRDMGRTYEQYF	TGTGCCAGCAGGGACATGGGGAGGACCTACGAGCAGTACTTC
-	-	TRBV27	TRBJ1-2	CASRTLGGSSYGYTF	TGTGCCAGCAGGACCTTGGGCGGTAGTTCCTATGGCTACACCTTC
-	few	TRBV2	TRBJ1-1	CASSENPVGATEAFF	TGTGCCAGCAGTGAAAACCCGGTGGGGGCCACTGAAGCTTTCTTT
TRBD1	-	TRBV7-9	TRBJ1-5	CASSASGTASNQPQHF	TGTGCCAGCAGCGCATCCGGGACAGCTAGCAATCAGCCCCAGCATTTT
-	-	TRBV7-3	TRBJ1-2	CASSPRGASYGYTF	TGTGCCAGCAGCCCCCGTGGGGCCTCCTATGGCTACACCTTC
-	once	TRBV15	TRBJ1-5	CATTQGGGGNQPQHF	TGTGCCACCACCCAGGGTGGAGGCGGCAATCAGCCCCAGCATTTT